The rows below give T cell receptor beta chains drawn from one sample of a study of somatic mutations in cytotoxic T cells in rheumatoid arthritis. The method was immunoSEQ multiplex PCR; TCRdb's version includes in-frame clones alone and lacks a portion of them. This table holds roughly 2,200 clones, approximately 76% found once. Sample: CD8+ T cells sorted from blood. The receptors here all came from a woman aged 40 to 50 with rheumatoid arthritis. Both conserved end residues are part of each CDR3. The D gene is left open where the match is weak. Clone size is given for some rows only: seen once, a few or many times, or a class if the clone is expanded.

>TRBV27|.|.|TRBJ1-6
TGTGCCAGCAGTTTCGGAGTCTATAATTCACCCCTCCACTTT
CASSFGVYNSPLHF
>TRBV4-3|TRBD2|.|TRBJ2-5
TGCGCCAGCAGCCAAGAGCGGGGGGGCCAAGAGACCCAGTACTTC
CASSQERGGQETQYF
>TRBV30|.|few|TRBJ2-1
TGTGCCTGGACCTCGGACATTCAAGGAAGGAATGAGCAGTTCTTC
CAWTSDIQGRNEQFF
>TRBV5-4|.|.|TRBJ1-2
TGTGCCAGCAGCTTCTCGAGTTTTGTAGCTAACTATGGCTACACCTTC
CASSFSSFVANYGYTF
>TRBV5-5|.|.|TRBJ1-1
TGTGCCAGCAGCCCTCAGGGGCACACTGAAGCTTTCTTT
CASSPQGHTEAFF
>TRBV9|.|.|TRBJ2-7
TGTGCCAGCAGCTCCGGGACAAACGAGCAGTACTTC
CASSSGTNEQYF
>TRBV29-1|.|.|TRBJ2-1
TGCAGCGTCAAGGGGGCGGGAAATGAGCAGCTCTTC
CSVKGAGNEQLF
>TRBV27|TRBD2|.|TRBJ2-1
TGTGCCAGCAGTACTCCAGCGGGATACACCGACAATGAGCAGTTCTTC
CASSTPAGYTDNEQFF
>TRBV6-1|TRBD1|.|TRBJ2-1
TGTGCCAGCAGTGAAGCAGGGACAGGGCCTTACAATGAGCAGTTCTTC
CASSEAGTGPYNEQFF
>TRBV5-1|TRBD1|.|TRBJ2-7
TGCGCCAGCAGAAAACCGGGACAGGGGACCTACGAGCAGTACTTC
CASRKPGQGTYEQYF
>TRBV5-4|.|once|TRBJ2-3
TGTGCCAGCAGCTTGGGTGGGGGCCGGCCAGATACGCAGTATTTT
CASSLGGGRPDTQYF
>TRBV27|.|.|TRBJ2-7
TGTGCCAGCAGCCCCAGCCCAGGGTTCCACGAGCAGTACTTC
CASSPSPGFHEQYF
>TRBV7-9|TRBD1|few|TRBJ1-5
TGTGCCAGCAGCCCGGGGGCGCGGGACAGAGACGATCAGCCCCAGCATTTT
CASSPGARDRDDQPQHF
>TRBV5-8|.|once|TRBJ1-3
TGTGCCAGCAGCTTGGGTTCAGGCAGTGGAAACACCATATATTTT
CASSLGSGSGNTIYF
>TRBV10-3|.|.|TRBJ1-1
TGTGCCATCAGTGAGTCGAAAGCAGAAGCTTTCTTT
CAISESKAEAFF
>TRBV19|.|once|TRBJ2-7
TGTGCCAGTAGTATCCAGGGGAATGGATACGAGCAGTACTTC
CASSIQGNGYEQYF
>TRBV7-6|TRBD2|.|TRBJ2-7
TGTGCCAGCAGCTTATCGGCCGGGACTAGCTTTTACGAGCAGTACTTC
CASSLSAGTSFYEQYF
>TRBV5-1|TRBD1|.|TRBJ2-7
TGCGCCAGCAGAGATCCGGGACAGGGCTACGAGCAGTACTTC
CASRDPGQGYEQYF
>TRBV6-4|.|.|TRBJ1-2
TGTGCCAGCAGTGAAATAGCCTTGGGGAGCATCTATGGCTACACCTTC
CASSEIALGSIYGYTF
>TRBV4-3|TRBD1|.|TRBJ2-2
TGCGCCAGCAGCCAAGATCTCGGACAGGGTCCGAGGGGGCTGTTTTTT
CASSQDLGQGPRGLFF
>TRBV9|.|.|TRBJ1-1
TGTGCCAGCAGCGTATCAGGATACACTGAAGCTTTCTTT
CASSVSGYTEAFF
>TRBV7-8|.|.|TRBJ1-5
TGTGCCAGCAGACGAGACAGGTCAAGCAATCAGCCCCAGCATTTT
CASRRDRSSNQPQHF
>TRBV4-3|.|few|TRBJ2-3
TGCGCCAGCAGCCAAGATCTTACTAGTGCCGATACGCAGTATTTT
CASSQDLTSADTQYF
>TRBV5-1|TRBD2|.|TRBJ2-7
TGCGCCAGCAGCTTGGACATACCCCGGGACTATACCCAGTACGAGCAGTACTTC
CASSLDIPRDYTQYEQYF
>TRBV6-7|TRBD1|.|TRBJ2-7
TGTGCCAGCAGTTACCCCGATTGTCCCGAGACAGGGGTTTGGGAGCAGTACTTC
CASSYPDCPETGVWEQYF
>TRBV11-2|.|.|TRBJ1-1
TGTGCCAGCAACCTAGGACTAAACACTGAAGCTTTCTTT
CASNLGLNTEAFF
>TRBV19|TRBD1|.|TRBJ2-2
TGTGCCAGTAGTATGGGGTTTTTTTTAGGACAGGACTTTTCTGGCGGGGAGCTGTTTTTT
CASSMGFFLGQDFSGGELFF
>TRBV28|.|.|TRBJ1-5
TGTGCCAGCAGTTTACCCGGACAGTCCTATAGCAATCAGCCCCAGCATTTT
CASSLPGQSYSNQPQHF
>TRBV7-2|TRBD1|.|TRBJ2-1
TGTGCCAGCCCGGGACAGGGTAAATACAATGAGCAGTTCTTC
CASPGQGKYNEQFF
>TRBV6-5|.|.|TRBJ1-5
TGTGCCAGCAGTTACTCGAGGGGGGGGAGTCAGCCCCAGCATTTT
CASSYSRGGSQPQHF
>TRBV5-4|TRBD2|.|TRBJ2-7
TGTGCCAGCAGCTTAGCGGGAGGGGGCTACGAGCAGTACTTC
CASSLAGGGYEQYF
>TRBV2|.|.|TRBJ1-5
TGTGCCAGCAGTGTGGGGGGGGTTTATAGCAATCAGCCCCAGCATTTT
CASSVGGVYSNQPQHF
>TRBV5-1|.|once|TRBJ2-3
TGCGCCAGCAGCTTAAGGGGGACGGGCACAGATACGCAGTATTTT
CASSLRGTGTDTQYF
>TRBV11-1|TRBD2|.|TRBJ2-2
TGTGCCAGCAGCTGGAGACTAGCGCCTCCACCGCCGCAAAACCGGGAGCTGTTTTTT
CASSWRLAPPPPQNRELFF
>TRBV13|.|large|TRBJ2-5
TGTGCCAGCAGCTTCTCGGGGGGCCCACTCTCGGGCCAGTACTTC
CASSFSGGPLSGQYF
>TRBV28|.|.|TRBJ1-1
TGTGCCAGCAGTCTAATGGACATGGAAGCTTTCTTT
CASSLMDMEAFF
>TRBV14|.|.|TRBJ2-3
TGTGCCAGCAGCCGGGACTTCTCTAGCACAGATACGCAGTATTTT
CASSRDFSSTDTQYF
>TRBV6-4|TRBD2|.|TRBJ2-7
TGTGCCAGCAGTCTACTAGCGGGAGAATCCTACGAGCAGTACTTC
CASSLLAGESYEQYF
>TRBV7-9|TRBD1|.|TRBJ1-1
TGTGCCAGCAGCTTAGTCGGGACAGGGGGCACTGAAGCTTTCTTT
CASSLVGTGGTEAFF
>TRBV5-1|TRBD1|.|TRBJ2-2
TGCGCCAGCAGCCCGACAGGGGCGACATCCGCGAACACCGGGGAGCTGTTTTTT
CASSPTGATSANTGELFF
>TRBV5-1|TRBD2|.|TRBJ2-1
TGCGCCAGCAGCTTGGACCCTAGCGGCAAGGCCTACAATGAGCAGTTCTTC
CASSLDPSGKAYNEQFF
>TRBV6-4|.|.|TRBJ2-3
TGTGCCAGCAGTCCTCGGGGGAGCACAGATACGCAGTATTTT
CASSPRGSTDTQYF
>TRBV6-8|.|.|TRBJ2-7
TGTGCCAGCAGTTACTGGGTCGACAGGACCTACGAGCAGTACTTC
CASSYWVDRTYEQYF
>TRBV4-1|TRBD1|few|TRBJ1-1
TGCGCCAGCAGCCGACAGGGTGGGAACACTGAAGCTTTCTTT
CASSRQGGNTEAFF
>TRBV21-1|.|.|TRBJ1-1
TGTGCCAGCAGCCTCCGGGACAGGCGAGATAGCATGAACACTGAAGCTTTCTTT
CASSLRDRRDSMNTEAFF
>TRBV28|.|.|TRBJ1-4
TGTGCCAGCAGTTTATCAGGGGATAATGAAAAACTGTTTTTT
CASSLSGDNEKLFF
>TRBV6-1|TRBD1|.|TRBJ1-5
TGTGCCAGCAGTGAACGGGACAGGGTTAATCAGCCCCAGCATTTT
CASSERDRVNQPQHF
>TRBV2|.|.|TRBJ1-5
TGTGCCAGCCTACAGGGCGGGCTGGGACAGCCCCAGCATTTT
CASLQGGLGQPQHF
>TRBV30|.|few|TRBJ1-6
TGTGCCTGGAGTGTAATGGGAGGCGATAATTCACCCCTCCACTTT
CAWSVMGGDNSPLHF
>TRBV18|.|.|TRBJ2-1
TGTGCCAGCTCACTTAGCGAAACGGGATCCTACAATGAGCAGTTCTTC
CASSLSETGSYNEQFF
>TRBV15|.|.|TRBJ2-7
TGTGCCACCAGCAGCAGGATCTCCTACGAGCAGTACTTC
CATSSRISYEQYF
>TRBV19|.|.|TRBJ2-7
TGTGCCAGTAGGATCCGCTCGGACAGCCCCTACGAGCAGTACTTC
CASRIRSDSPYEQYF
>TRBV28|.|.|TRBJ2-7
TGTGCCAGCATAAGGGGTTTCGATGGGGGCCACGAGCAGTACTTC
CASIRGFDGGHEQYF
>TRBV25-1|.|.|TRBJ1-2
TGTGCCAGCAGTGAATTTCAGGTCGACTATGGCTACACCTTC
CASSEFQVDYGYTF
>TRBV6-5|.|.|TRBJ1-5
TGTGCCAGCAGTTACTGGAGGGGCCCGCTACCCCAGCATTTT
CASSYWRGPLPQHF
>TRBV9|TRBD1|.|TRBJ1-2
TGTGCCAGCAGCGTAGGGGACAGAGGTGGAGAGGGCTACACCTTC
CASSVGDRGGEGYTF
>TRBV4-2|TRBD1|.|TRBJ1-3
TGTGCCAGCAGCCAGGGGGACAGGGAGTTCTCTGGAAACACCATATATTTT
CASSQGDREFSGNTIYF
>TRBV2|.|.|TRBJ2-6
TGTGCCAGCAGTCTAAGGGGTGGGGGGGCCAACGTCCTGACTTTC
CASSLRGGGANVLTF